Listed below are T cell receptor beta chains from one sample, sequenced in a study of T-cell reconstitution after alpha-beta-depleted transplantation in children. TCRdb independently ran MiXCR on the PCR reads; one entry per CDR3 protein. The sample lists approximately 290,000 distinct CDR3 sequences; under 14% were seen once. The starting material was peripheral blood, obtained 180 days after TCRalphabeta/CD19-depleted stem cell transplant. All receptors derive from a male patient aged 2-15 years who had a stem cell transplant for chronic granulomatous disease, so the T cells may come from the graft donor. CDR3s include the opening cysteine and the closing phenylalanine or tryptophan. D genes are given only for firm matches. Size is stated for part of the rows, as once, few or many counts, or as a class when the clone is expanded.

CDR3aa,CDR3nt,d_gene,v_gene,j_gene,abundance
CASSPGLAGDQGQFF,TGCGCCAGCAGCCCGGGTCTAGCGGGGGACCAGGGGCAGTTCTTC,TRBD2,TRBV5-1,TRBJ2-1,many
CASTGTSGSYEQYF,TGTGCCAGCACCGGGACTAGCGGCTCCTACGAGCAGTACTTC,TRBD2,TRBV12-3/TRBV12-4,TRBJ2-7,many
CASSSGALYDEQFF,TGCGCCAGCAGCTCGGGGGCCCTCTACGATGAGCAGTTCTTC,.,TRBV5-1,TRBJ2-1,.
CASLWDRDVTEAFF,TGTGCCAGCCTCTGGGACAGGGATGTTACTGAAGCTTTCTTT,TRBD1,TRBV12-3/TRBV12-4,TRBJ1-1,many
CASSSGLAGGGETQYF,TGTGCCAGCAGCTCGGGACTAGCGGGAGGTGGTGAGACCCAGTACTTC,TRBD2,TRBV7-9,TRBJ2-5,many
CSARDPDTLNTGELFF,TGCAGTGCCAGAGATCCCGACACCCTGAACACCGGGGAGCTGTTTTTT,.,TRBV20-1,TRBJ2-2,many
CASSIRDSGELFF,TGTGCCAGCAGCATTCGGGACTCCGGGGAGCTGTTTTTT,.,TRBV7-9,TRBJ2-2,many
CASSPFRTGGMGNSDTQYF,TGTGCCAGCAGTCCTTTTCGGACAGGGGGCATGGGTAATTCAGATACGCAGTATTTT,TRBD1,TRBV3-1,TRBJ2-3,few
CATSDSTRTTGELFF,TGTGCCACCAGTGATTCGACTAGAACGACCGGGGAGCTGTTTTTT,.,TRBV24-1,TRBJ2-2,many
CSATTSGDSGDEQFF,TGCAGTGCTACGACTAGCGGGGACTCGGGGGATGAGCAGTTCTTC,TRBD2,TRBV20-1,TRBJ2-1,many
CASSRLGANNEQFF,TGTGCCAGCAGCCGACTAGGTGCGAACAATGAGCAGTTCTTC,.,TRBV11-2,TRBJ2-1,many
CASSYPTGMNEKLFF,TGTGCCAGCAGTTACCCGACAGGGATGAATGAAAAACTGTTTTTT,TRBD1,TRBV6-5,TRBJ1-4,many
CATSRDPSGPVLNTGELFF,TGTGCCACCAGCAGAGACCCCTCTGGCCCAGTTTTGAACACCGGGGAGCTGTTTTTT,.,TRBV15,TRBJ2-2,many
CASSLPGGSTEAFF,TGTGCCAGCAGCCTTCCAGGGGGTTCCACTGAAGCTTTCTTT,TRBD1,TRBV5-6,TRBJ1-1,many
CASSRYQETQYF,TGTGCCAGCAGCCGGTACCAAGAGACCCAGTACTTC,.,TRBV7-2,TRBJ2-5,many
CASSLTSGSRETQYF,TGTGCCAGCAGCTTAACTAGCGGGAGCAGGGAGACCCAGTACTTC,TRBD2,TRBV7-9,TRBJ2-5,many
CASSWAGQETQYF,TGCGCCAGCAGCTGGGCAGGGCAAGAGACCCAGTACTTC,.,TRBV5-1,TRBJ2-5,many
CASSRSSPYEQYF,TGTGCCAGCAGTCGAAGCTCACCCTACGAGCAGTACTTC,.,TRBV7-3,TRBJ2-7,many
CASRSDSGPEKLFF,TGTGCCAGCAGATCCGACTCCGGGCCCGAAAAACTGTTTTTT,.,TRBV28,TRBJ1-4,many
CASSLAAALGWQFF,TGTGCCAGCAGTTTAGCGGCAGCTCTAGGGTGGCAGTTCTTC,.,TRBV12-3/TRBV12-4,TRBJ2-1,many
CAWSETGLLTEAFF,TGTGCCTGGAGTGAGACCGGGCTCTTGACTGAAGCTTTCTTT,.,TRBV30,TRBJ1-1,many
CASSVSSRTGALDEQFF,TGTGCCAGCAGCGTATCCTCCAGGACAGGGGCATTGGATGAGCAGTTCTTC,TRBD1,TRBV9,TRBJ2-1,many
CSVGQGMTYEQYF,TGCAGCGTAGGACAGGGTATGACCTACGAGCAGTACTTC,TRBD1,TRBV29-1,TRBJ2-7,many
CASAPGTLNEKLFF,TGTGCCAGCGCGCCCGGGACCCTTAATGAAAAACTGTTTTTT,.,TRBV25-1,TRBJ1-4,.
CASSFAGKAFITDTQYF,TGTGCCAGCAGCTTCGCAGGGAAGGCCTTTATTACGGATACGCAGTATTTT,.,TRBV5-6,TRBJ2-3,.
CASSYPQGAYTKNIQYF,TGTGCCAGCAGTTACCCCCAGGGGGCCTATACCAAAAACATTCAGTACTTC,TRBD1,TRBV6-5,TRBJ2-4,many
CATTRESTDTQYF,TGTGCCACCACGCGGGAGAGCACAGATACGCAGTATTTT,TRBD2,TRBV15,TRBJ2-3,many
CASSSLSETYEQYF,TGTGCCAGCAGTTCACTTTCCGAAACCTACGAGCAGTACTTC,.,TRBV27,TRBJ2-7,many
CASSPPQGTDTQYF,TGTGCCAGCTCACCACCTCAGGGAACAGATACGCAGTATTTT,.,TRBV18,TRBJ2-3,many
CSARDLTTSGRSGPSDTQYF,TGCAGTGCTAGAGATCTCACGACTAGCGGGAGAAGCGGTCCATCCGATACGCAGTATTTT,TRBD2,TRBV20-1,TRBJ2-3,many
CASSKGGGRALKGEQYF,TGTGCCAGCAGCAAGGGGGGTGGGCGCGCCCTGAAGGGGGAGCAGTACTTC,.,TRBV21-1,TRBJ2-7,.
CASSLWGTNTGELFF,TGTGCCAGCAGTTTATGGGGCACAAACACCGGGGAGCTGTTTTTT,.,TRBV28,TRBJ2-2,.
CASSWRLAGDTGELFF,TGTGCCAGCAGCTGGAGACTAGCGGGAGACACCGGGGAGCTGTTTTTT,TRBD2,TRBV5-4,TRBJ2-2,.
CASSYHRLGLAGGGTGELFF,TGTGCCAGCAGTTACCACCGACTAGGACTAGCGGGAGGGGGTACCGGGGAGCTGTTTTTT,TRBD2,TRBV6-2/TRBV6-3,TRBJ2-2,many
CASSLLSGVGETQYF,TGTGCCAGCAGCCTACTTTCAGGGGTCGGGGAGACCCAGTACTTC,.,TRBV7-7,TRBJ2-5,.
CSARGPQGDNSPLHF,TGCAGTGCTAGAGGCCCACAGGGGGATAATTCACCCCTCCACTTT,TRBD1,TRBV20-1,TRBJ1-6,.
CASSWRETANTGELFF,TGCGCCAGCAGCTGGAGGGAGACCGCGAACACCGGGGAGCTGTTTTTT,.,TRBV5-1,TRBJ2-2,many
CASSPRGGDTTYEQYF,TGTGCCAGCAGCCCCCGGGGGGGGGATACAACCTACGAGCAGTACTTC,TRBD2,TRBV13,TRBJ2-7,many
CSVGGIRGFYGCTF,TGCAGCGTTGGGGGGATAAGAGGGTTCTATGGCTGCACCTTC,.,TRBV29-1,TRBJ1-2,many
CSAQNRAYNEQFF,TGCAGTGCCCAGAACAGGGCCTACAATGAGCAGTTCTTC,.,TRBV20-1,TRBJ2-1,many
CASSLVRGAGGEQYF,TGTGCCAGCAGCTTAGTCCGCGGGGCAGGGGGGGAGCAGTACTTC,.,TRBV7-2,TRBJ2-7,many
CASSLGVAGAEQYF,TGTGCCAGCAGCTTAGGGGTCGCAGGCGCCGAGCAGTACTTC,.,TRBV7-3,TRBJ2-7,many
CASSLAGGDTQYF,TGTGCCAGCAGCTTAGCCGGAGGAGATACGCAGTATTTT,.,TRBV7-2,TRBJ2-3,many